This TCR beta chain originates from a study of graft-versus-host responses after intestinal transplantation. Study background: Anti-thymocyte globulin induction was given to all recipients, followed by tacrolimus and steroids for approximately three years. Study-level results: Those patients showing graft-donor T cell macrochimerism displayed high graft-versus-host to host-versus-graft clonal ratios in allografts.

Trimming removed 5 bases from V and 3 bases from J; junction bases left unmatched: 2. Germline CDR1 is MNHEY and CDR2 is SMNVEV (reference sequence). The CDR3 sequence is 14 residues long. Method: immunoSEQ multiplex PCR; TCRdb's copy keeps in-frame clones and lacks some. The data show about 120,000 clones, with about 95% seen just once and 3% to 4% held by the top ten. With regard to this clone: Antigen unknown.

This TCR derives from a human donor who received an intestinal transplant. Sequencing used unstimulated CD8+ T cells sorted from spleen or lymph node cells, obtained before intestinal transplant. This sequence joins TRBV27 and TRBJ1-3, with 9 bases lining up with TRBD1. The CDR3 here is CASSMDRGGNTIYF. DNA for the CDR3: TGTGCCAGCAGTATGGACAGGGGTGGAAACACCATATATTTT.